This T cell receptor (beta chain) was captured by sequencing in a study of T cell responses to AZD1222 COVID-19 vaccine. Sequencing was performed with immunoSEQ multiplex PCR; in TCRdb, only in-frame clones are kept and a portion is missing. The table includes 160,000 or so clones, around 94% detected once. There are 15 residues in the CDR3. The V gene lost 4 bases and the J gene lost 4 bases, with 18 bases spanning the gap. CDR1 is SGHNT, CDR2 YYREEE, per germline (reference sequence). The receptor comes from an adult who received the AZD1222 COVID-19 vaccine. The J gene is TRBJ2-7, the V gene TRBV5-4, with D possibly TRBD2 on 6 matching bases. This specimen consisted of peripheral blood, obtained 28 days after the second AZD1222 dose. The CDR3 coding sequence is TGTGCCAGCAGCCAGAATTTAGCGGTAGCGTACGAGCAGTACTTC. It is translated as CASSQNLAVAYEQYF.